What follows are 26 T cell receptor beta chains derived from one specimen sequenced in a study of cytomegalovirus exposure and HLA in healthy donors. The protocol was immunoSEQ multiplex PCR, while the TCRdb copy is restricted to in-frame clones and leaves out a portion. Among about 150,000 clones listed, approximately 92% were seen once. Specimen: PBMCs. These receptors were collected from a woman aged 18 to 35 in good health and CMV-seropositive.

The CDR3 loop reads CATSGPYTGELFF. DNA for the CDR3: TGTGCCACTTCAGGGCCCTACACCGGGGAGCTGTTTTTT. This chain links TRBV15 with TRBJ2-2, with a possible D match to TRBD1 (5 bases). CDR1 is LNHNV and CDR2 is YYDKDF in the germline V gene (reference sequence). V lost 9 bases and J lost 3, with 11 bases in between. The CDR3 consists of 13 residues.

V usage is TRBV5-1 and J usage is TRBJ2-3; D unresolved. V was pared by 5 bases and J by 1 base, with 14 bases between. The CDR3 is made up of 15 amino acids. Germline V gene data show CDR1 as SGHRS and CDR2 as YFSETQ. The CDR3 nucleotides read TGCGCCAGCAGTCCGGAGATACCCGGCACAGATACGCAGTATTTT. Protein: CASSPEIPGTDTQYF.

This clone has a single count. Here the CDR3 DNA reads TGTGCCAGCAGCCTAAGCGGACAGCTCTATGGCTACACCTTC. Encoded protein: CASSLSGQLYGYTF. V is TRBV14 and J is TRBJ1-2; D might be TRBD1 (6 bases). The CDR3 sequence is 14 residues long. Trimming cost V 4 bases and J 4 bases, with 13 bases left between them. Germline CDR1 is SGHDN and CDR2 is FVKESK.

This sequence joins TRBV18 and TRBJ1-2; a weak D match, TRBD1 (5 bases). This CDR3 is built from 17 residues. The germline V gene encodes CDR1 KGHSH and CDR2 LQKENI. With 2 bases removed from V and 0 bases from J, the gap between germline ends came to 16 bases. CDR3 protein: CASSPGPGESANYGYTF. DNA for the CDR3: TGTGCCAGCTCACCAGGGCCGGGGGAGTCGGCTAACTATGGCTACACCTTC.

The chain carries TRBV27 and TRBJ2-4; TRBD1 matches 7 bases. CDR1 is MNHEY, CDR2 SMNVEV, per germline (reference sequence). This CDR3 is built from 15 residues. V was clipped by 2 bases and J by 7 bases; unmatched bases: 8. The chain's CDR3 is CASSLEGSRGNIQYF. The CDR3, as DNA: TGTGCCAGCAGTTTAGAGGGAAGCAGGGGGAACATTCAGTACTTC.

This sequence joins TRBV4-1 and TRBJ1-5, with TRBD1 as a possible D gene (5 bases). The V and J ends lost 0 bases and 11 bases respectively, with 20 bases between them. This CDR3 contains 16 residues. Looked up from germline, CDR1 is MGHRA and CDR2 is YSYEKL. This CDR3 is CASSQDPNDRFWAQHF. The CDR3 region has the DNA TGCGCCAGCAGCCAAGATCCCAATGACAGATTTTGGGCCCAGCATTTT.

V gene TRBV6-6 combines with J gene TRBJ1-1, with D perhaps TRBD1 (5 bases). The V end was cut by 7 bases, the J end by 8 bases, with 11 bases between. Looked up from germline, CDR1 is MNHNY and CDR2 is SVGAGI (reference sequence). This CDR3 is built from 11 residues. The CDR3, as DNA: TGTGCCAGCATGCAGAGGACAGAAGCTTTCTTT. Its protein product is CASMQRTEAFF.

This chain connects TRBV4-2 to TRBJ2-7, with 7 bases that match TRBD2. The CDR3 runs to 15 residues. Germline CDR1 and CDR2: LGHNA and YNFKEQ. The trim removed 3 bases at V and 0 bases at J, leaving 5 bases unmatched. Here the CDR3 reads CASSHSGGVSYEQYF. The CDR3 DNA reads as TGTGCCAGCAGCCACTCTGGGGGGGTCTCCTACGAGCAGTACTTC.

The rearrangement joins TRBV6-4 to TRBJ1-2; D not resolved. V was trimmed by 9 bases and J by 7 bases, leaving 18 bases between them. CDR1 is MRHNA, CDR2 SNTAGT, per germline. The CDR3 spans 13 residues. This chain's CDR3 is CASRETPQRGYTF. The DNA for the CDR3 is TGTGCCAGTAGGGAGACCCCTCAGCGTGGCTACACCTTC.

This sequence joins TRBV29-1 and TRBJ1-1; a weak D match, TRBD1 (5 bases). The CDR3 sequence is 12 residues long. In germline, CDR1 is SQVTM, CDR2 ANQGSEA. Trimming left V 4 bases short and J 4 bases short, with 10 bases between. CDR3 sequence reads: CSVATGGTEAFF. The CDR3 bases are TGCAGCGTTGCGACGGGGGGCACTGAAGCTTTCTTT.

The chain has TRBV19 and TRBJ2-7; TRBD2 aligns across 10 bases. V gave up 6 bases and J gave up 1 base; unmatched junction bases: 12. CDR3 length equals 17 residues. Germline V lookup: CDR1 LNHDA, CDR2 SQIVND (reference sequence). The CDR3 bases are TGTGCCAGTAGCCTTAGGGTCGGGACTAGCGTTTCCTACGAGCAGTACTTC. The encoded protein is CASSLRVGTSVSYEQYF.

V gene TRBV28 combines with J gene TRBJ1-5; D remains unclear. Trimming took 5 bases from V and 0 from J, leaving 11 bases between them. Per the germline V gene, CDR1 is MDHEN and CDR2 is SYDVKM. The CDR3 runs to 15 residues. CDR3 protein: CASSEVGNSNQPQHF. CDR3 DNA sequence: TGTGCCAGCAGTGAGGTCGGGAATAGCAATCAGCCCCAGCATTTT. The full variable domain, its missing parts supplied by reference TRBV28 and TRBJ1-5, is DVKVTQSSRYLVKRTGEKVFLECVQDMDHENMFWYRQDPGLGLRLIYFSYDVKMKEKGDIPEGYSVSREKKERFSLILESASTNQTSMYLCASSEVGNSNQPQHFGDGTRLSIL.

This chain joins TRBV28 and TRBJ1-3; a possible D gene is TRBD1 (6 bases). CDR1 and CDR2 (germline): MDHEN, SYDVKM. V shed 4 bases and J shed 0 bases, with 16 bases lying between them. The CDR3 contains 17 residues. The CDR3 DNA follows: TGTGCCAGCAGTTCGAATAGACAGGCCAGCTCTGGAAACACCATATATTTT. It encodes CASSSNRQASSGNTIYF.

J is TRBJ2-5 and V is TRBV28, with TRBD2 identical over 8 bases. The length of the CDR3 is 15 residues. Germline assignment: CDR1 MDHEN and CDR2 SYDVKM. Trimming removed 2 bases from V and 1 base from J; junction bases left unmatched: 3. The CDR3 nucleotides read TGTGCCAGCAGTTTACTAGCGGGTATCCAAGAGACCCAGTACTTC. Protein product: CASSLLAGIQETQYF.

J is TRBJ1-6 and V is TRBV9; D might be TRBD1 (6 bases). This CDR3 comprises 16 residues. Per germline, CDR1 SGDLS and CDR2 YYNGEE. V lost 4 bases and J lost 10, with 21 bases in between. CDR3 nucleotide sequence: TGTGCCAGCAGCTTAGTCGCGGGGGGCGCGGGGTCACCCCTCCACTTT. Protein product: CASSLVAGGAGSPLHF.

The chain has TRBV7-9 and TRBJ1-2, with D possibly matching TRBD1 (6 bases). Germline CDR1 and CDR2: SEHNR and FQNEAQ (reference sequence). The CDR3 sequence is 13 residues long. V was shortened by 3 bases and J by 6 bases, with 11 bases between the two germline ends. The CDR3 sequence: CASSFGGADGYTF. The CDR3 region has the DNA TGTGCCAGCAGCTTCGGGGGGGCTGATGGCTACACCTTC.

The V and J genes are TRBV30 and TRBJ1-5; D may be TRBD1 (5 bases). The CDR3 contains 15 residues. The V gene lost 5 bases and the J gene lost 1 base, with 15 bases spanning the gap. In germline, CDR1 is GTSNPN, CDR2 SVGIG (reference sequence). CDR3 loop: CAWSAGWGSNQPQHF. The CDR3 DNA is TGTGCCTGGTCCGCGGGGTGGGGGAGCAATCAGCCCCAGCATTTT.

DNA of the CDR3: TGTGCCAGCAGTTTAAGGGGGACTAGCGGGGTTGAGCAGTTCTTC. It codes for CASSLRGTSGVEQFF. V usage is TRBV27 and J usage is TRBJ2-1, with 13 positions matching TRBD2. J was trimmed by 9 bases and V by 2 bases; bases with no gene match: 4. The CDR3 covers 15 residues. Per germline, CDR1 MNHEY and CDR2 SMNVEV (reference sequence).

CDR3 coding DNA: TGCGCCAGCAGCCCCTTTCGGACAGATGAAGCTTTCTTT. This sequence encodes CASSPFRTDEAFF. The chain couples TRBV5-1 to TRBJ1-1; tentative D call: TRBD1 (6 bases). Trimming removed 4 bases from V and 7 bases from J, with 14 bases in between. The CDR3 totals 13 residues. Germline CDR1 reads SGHRS; CDR2 reads YFSETQ.

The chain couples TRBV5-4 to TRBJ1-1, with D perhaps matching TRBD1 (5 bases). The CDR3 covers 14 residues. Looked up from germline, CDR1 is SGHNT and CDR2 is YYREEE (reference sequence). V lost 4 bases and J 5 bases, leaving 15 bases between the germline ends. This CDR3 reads CASSLQGGGTEAFF. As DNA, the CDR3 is TGTGCCAGCAGCCTCCAGGGCGGTGGGACTGAAGCTTTCTTT.

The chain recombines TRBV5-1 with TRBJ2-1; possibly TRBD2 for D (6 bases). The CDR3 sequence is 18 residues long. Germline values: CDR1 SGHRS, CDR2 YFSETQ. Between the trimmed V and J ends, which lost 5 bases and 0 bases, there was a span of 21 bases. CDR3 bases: TGCGCCAGCAGACTAATAAGACTGACTAGGGACTCCTACAATGAGCAGTTCTTC. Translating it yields CASRLIRLTRDSYNEQFF. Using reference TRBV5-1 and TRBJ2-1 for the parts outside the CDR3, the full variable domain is KAGVTQTPRYLIKTRGQQVTLSCSPISGHRSVSWYQQTPGQGLQFLFEYFSETQRNKGNFPGRFSGRQFSNSRSEMNVSTLELGDSALYLCASRLIRLTRDSYNEQFFGPGTRLTVL.

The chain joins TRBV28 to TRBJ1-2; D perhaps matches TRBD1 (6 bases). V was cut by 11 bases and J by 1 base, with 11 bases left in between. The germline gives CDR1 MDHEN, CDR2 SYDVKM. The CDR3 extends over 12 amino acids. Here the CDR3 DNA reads TGTGCCTCGGACAGTTATAACTATGGCTACACCTTC. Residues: CASDSYNYGYTF.

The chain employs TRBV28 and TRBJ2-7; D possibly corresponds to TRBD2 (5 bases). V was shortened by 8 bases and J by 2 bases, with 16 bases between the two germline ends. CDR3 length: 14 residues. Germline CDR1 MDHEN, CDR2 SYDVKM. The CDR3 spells CASLTPAGTYEQYF. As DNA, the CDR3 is TGTGCCAGCCTAACTCCCGCGGGTACCTACGAGCAGTACTTC.

DNA of the CDR3: TGTGCCAGTAGTATACTAGACGGTCTTGGGTCCTACGAGCAGTACTTC. It encodes CASSILDGLGSYEQYF. The chain couples TRBV19 to TRBJ2-7; D is uncertain. The V end lost 2 bases, the J end lost 1 base, and 15 bases lay between the germline ends. Germline lookup yields CDR1 LNHDA and CDR2 SQIVND (reference sequence). The CDR3 consists of 16 residues.

The CDR3 protein is CASRPTGTDTQYF. CDR3 DNA sequence: TGCGCCAGCCGCCCCACAGGAACAGATACGCAGTATTTT. The chain uses TRBV5-1 and TRBJ2-3, with D possibly being TRBD1 (5 bases). Trimming cost V 7 bases and J 3 bases, with 12 bases left between them. The length of the CDR3 is 13 residues. Per the germline V gene, CDR1 is SGHRS and CDR2 is YFSETQ.

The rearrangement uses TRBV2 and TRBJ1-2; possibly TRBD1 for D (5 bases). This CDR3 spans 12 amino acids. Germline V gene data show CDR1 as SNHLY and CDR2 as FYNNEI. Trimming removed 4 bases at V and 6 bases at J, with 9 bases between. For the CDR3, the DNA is TGTGCCAGCAGTGCGGACAAGGATGGCTACACCTTC. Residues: CASSADKDGYTF.